This T cell receptor beta chain came from a study of cytomegalovirus exposure and HLA in healthy donors. The study's findings and limits: Per a later analysis, HLA-associated TCR beta chains showed more clonal expansion than other, equally common TCR beta chains.

In the PCR, 60 Vbeta and 13 Jbeta primers were used. This table comes from immunoSEQ multiplex PCR, and its TCRdb copy is limited to in-frame clones, with some not included. Among about 250,000 clones listed, around nine tenths were seen once. J lost 6 bases, V lost 8 bases, and 11 bases had no gene match. CDR3 length: 15 residues. Germline CDR1 reads WSHSY; CDR2 reads SAAADI. As to this clone: Its target is unknown.

The specimen sequenced was PBMCs. The TCR originated in a girl aged 2-10 years in good health and CMV-seronegative. The chain is built from TRBV10-2 and TRBJ2-2; 8 bases agree with TRBD1. The CDR3 DNA reads TGCGCCAGCGGGGGCCAGGGGGCATTGGCCGGGGAGCTGTTTTTT. This translates into CASGGQGALAGELFF.